This T cell receptor beta chain was identified in a study of chemoradiotherapy in HPV16-positive cancers. Trimming removed 4 bases from V and 1 base from J, with 16 bases in between. Germline-derived CDR1 and CDR2 are LGHNA and YNFKEQ. The CDR3 length is 16 residues. Here immunoSEQ multiplex PCR was the method, and the copy in TCRdb shows in-frame clones only, minus some. Here the sample spans 2,500 to 3,500 clones, approximately 88% being singletons. This clone is termed large. The source material was tumor tissue, sampled from a patient who underwent chemoradiotherapy. The source is a human donor with HPV-associated anogenital cancer. The rearrangement links TRBV4-2 to TRBJ1-1; D is perhaps TRBD1 (5 bases). The DNA of the CDR3 is TGTGCCAGCAGCCCGAGCCGGGGGTCGCCGAACACTGAAGCTTTCTTT. This translates into CASSPSRGSPNTEAFF.